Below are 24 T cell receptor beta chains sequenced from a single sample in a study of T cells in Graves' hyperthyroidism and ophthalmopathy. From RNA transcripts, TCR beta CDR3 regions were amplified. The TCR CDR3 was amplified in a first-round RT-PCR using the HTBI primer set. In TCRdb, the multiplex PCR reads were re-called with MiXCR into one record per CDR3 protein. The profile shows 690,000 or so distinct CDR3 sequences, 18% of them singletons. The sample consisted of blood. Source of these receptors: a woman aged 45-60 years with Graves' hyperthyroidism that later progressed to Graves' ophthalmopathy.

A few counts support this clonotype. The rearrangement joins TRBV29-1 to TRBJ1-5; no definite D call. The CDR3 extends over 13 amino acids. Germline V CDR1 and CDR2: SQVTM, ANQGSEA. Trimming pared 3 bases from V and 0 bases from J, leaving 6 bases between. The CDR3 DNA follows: TGCAGCGTTGAGGAGGGTAGCAATCAGCCCCAGCATTTT. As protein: CSVEEGSNQPQHF.

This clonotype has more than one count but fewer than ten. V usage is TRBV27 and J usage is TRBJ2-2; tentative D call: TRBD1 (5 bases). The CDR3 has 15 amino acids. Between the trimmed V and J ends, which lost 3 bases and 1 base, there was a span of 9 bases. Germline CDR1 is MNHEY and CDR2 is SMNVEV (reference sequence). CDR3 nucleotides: TGTGCCAGCAGTTTTGCAGGGCTGAACACCGGGGAGCTGTTTTTT. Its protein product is CASSFAGLNTGELFF.

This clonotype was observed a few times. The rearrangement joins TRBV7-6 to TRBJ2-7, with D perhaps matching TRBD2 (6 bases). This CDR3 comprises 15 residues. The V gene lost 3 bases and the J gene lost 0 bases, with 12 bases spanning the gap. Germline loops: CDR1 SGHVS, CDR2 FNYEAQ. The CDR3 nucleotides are TGTGCCAGCAGCTTCCGGGACTCTGGCTCCTACGAGCAGTACTTC. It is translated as CASSFRDSGSYEQYF. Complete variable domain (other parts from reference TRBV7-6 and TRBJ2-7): GAGVSQSPRYKVTKRGQDVALRCDPISGHVSLYWYRQALGQGPEFLTYFNYEAQQDKSGLPNDRFSAERPEGSISTLTIQRTEQRDSAMYRCASSFRDSGSYEQYFGPGTRLTVT.

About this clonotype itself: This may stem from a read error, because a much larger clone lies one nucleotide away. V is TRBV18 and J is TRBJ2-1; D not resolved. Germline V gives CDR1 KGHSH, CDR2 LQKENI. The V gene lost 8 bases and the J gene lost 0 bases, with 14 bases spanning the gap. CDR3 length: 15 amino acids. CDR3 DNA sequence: TGTGCCAGCAGCCAAGACCTGAGCTCCTACAATGAGCAGTTCTTC. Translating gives CASSQDLSSYNEQFF.

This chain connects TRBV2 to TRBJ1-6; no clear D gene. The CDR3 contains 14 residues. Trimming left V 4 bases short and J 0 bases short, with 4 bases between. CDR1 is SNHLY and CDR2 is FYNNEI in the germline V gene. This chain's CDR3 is CASSADSYNSPLHF. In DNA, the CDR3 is TGTGCCAGCAGTGCCGACTCCTATAATTCACCCCTCCACTTT.

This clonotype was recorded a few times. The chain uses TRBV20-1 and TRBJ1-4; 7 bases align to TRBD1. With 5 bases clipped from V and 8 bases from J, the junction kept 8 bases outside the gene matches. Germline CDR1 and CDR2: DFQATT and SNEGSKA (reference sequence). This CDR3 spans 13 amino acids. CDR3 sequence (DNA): TGCAGTGCTTCGTCAGGGGGACGGGAAAAACTGTTTTTT. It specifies CSASSGGREKLFF.

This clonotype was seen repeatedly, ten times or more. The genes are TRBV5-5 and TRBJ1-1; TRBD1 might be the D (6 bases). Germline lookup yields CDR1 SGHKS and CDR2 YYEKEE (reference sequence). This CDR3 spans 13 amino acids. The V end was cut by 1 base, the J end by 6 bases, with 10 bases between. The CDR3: CASSLRGASEAFF. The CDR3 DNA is TGTGCCAGCAGCTTGAGGGGGGCCTCTGAAGCTTTCTTT. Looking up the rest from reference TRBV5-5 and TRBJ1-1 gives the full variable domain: DAGVTQSPTHLIKTRGQQVTLRCSPISGHKSVSWYQQVLGQGPQFIFQYYEKEERGRGNFPDRFSARQFPNYSSELNVNALLLGDSALYLCASSLRGASEAFFGQGTRLTVV.

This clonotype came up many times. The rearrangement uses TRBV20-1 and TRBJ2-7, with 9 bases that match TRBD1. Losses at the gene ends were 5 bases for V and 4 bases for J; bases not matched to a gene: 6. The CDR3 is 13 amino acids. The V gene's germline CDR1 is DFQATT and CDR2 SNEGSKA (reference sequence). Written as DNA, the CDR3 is TGCAGTGCTCCGCCGGACAGGGGTTACGAGCAGTACTTC. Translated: CSAPPDRGYEQYF.

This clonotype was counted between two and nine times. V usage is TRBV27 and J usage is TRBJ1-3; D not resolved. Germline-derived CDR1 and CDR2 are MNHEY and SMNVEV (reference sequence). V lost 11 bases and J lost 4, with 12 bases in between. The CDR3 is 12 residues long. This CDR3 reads CAGFVAGNTIYF. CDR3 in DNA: TGTGCCGGATTCGTCGCCGGAAACACCATATATTTT.

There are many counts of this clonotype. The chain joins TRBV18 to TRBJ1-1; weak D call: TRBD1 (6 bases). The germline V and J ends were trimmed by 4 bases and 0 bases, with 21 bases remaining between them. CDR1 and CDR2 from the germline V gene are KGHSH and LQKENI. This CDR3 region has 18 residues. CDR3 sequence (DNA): TGTGCCAGCTCACTAACTCGGGGCCGGCAGGGGTTGAACACTGAAGCTTTCTTT. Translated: CASSLTRGRQGLNTEAFF.

The CDR3 is CASSQEIPEADTQYF. The CDR3, as DNA: TGCGCCAGCAGCCAAGAGATCCCCGAAGCAGATACGCAGTATTTT. The chain employs TRBV4-1 and TRBJ2-3; D gene ambiguous. Germline assignment: CDR1 MGHRA and CDR2 YSYEKL. Trimming removed 0 bases at V and 4 bases at J, with 11 bases between. The CDR3 runs to 15 residues.

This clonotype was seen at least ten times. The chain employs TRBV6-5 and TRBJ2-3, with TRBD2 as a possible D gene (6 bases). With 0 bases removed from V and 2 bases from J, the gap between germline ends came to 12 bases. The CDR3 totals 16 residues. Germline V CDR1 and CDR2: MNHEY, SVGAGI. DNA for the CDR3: TGTGCCAGCAGTTACTCACAGTGGAGGGCCACAGATACGCAGTATTTT. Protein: CASSYSQWRATDTQYF.

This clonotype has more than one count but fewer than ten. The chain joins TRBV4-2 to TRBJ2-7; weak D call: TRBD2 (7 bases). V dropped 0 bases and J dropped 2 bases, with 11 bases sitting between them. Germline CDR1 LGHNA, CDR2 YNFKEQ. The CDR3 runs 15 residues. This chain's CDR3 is CASSQDRGAPYEQYF. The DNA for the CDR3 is TGTGCCAGCAGCCAAGATCGGGGGGCTCCCTACGAGCAGTACTTC.

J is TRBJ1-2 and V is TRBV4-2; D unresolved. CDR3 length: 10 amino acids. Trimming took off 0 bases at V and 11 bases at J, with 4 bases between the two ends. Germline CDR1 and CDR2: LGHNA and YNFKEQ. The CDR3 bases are TGTGCCAGCAGCCAAGAATGGTACACCTTC. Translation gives CASSQEWYTF.

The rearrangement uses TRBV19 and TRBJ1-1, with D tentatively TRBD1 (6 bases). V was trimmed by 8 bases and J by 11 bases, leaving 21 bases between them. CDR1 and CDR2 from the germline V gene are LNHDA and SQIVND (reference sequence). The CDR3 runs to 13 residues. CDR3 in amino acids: CASEGQLEGMAFF. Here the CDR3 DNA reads TGTGCCAGTGAAGGACAGCTCGAAGGGATGGCTTTCTTT.

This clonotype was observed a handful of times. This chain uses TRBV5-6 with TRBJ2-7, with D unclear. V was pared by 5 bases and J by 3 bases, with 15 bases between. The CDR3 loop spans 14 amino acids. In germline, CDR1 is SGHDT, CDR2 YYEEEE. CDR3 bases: TGTGCCAGCAGTCACCACGGAAATTTCTACGAGCAGTACTTC. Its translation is CASSHHGNFYEQYF.

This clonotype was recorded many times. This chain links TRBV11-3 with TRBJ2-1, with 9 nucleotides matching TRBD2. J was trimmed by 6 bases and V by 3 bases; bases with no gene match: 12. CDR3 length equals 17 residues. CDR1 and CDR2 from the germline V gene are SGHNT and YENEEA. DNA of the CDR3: TGTGCCAGCAGCTTGGCTAGCGGGGCGGGGGGGACCAATGAGCAGTTCTTC. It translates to CASSLASGAGGTNEQFF.

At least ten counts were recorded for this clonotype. The CDR3 reads CASSEGQEHRYEQYF. For the CDR3, the DNA is TGCGCCAGCAGTGAGGGACAGGAGCATCGCTACGAGCAGTACTTC. The rearrangement joins TRBV10-1 to TRBJ2-7, with 7 nucleotides matching TRBD1. The junction had 7 bases not matched to a gene; V was cut back by 2 bases and J by 3 bases. Germline V CDR1 and CDR2: WNHNN, SYGVQD (reference sequence). CDR3 length equals 15 residues.

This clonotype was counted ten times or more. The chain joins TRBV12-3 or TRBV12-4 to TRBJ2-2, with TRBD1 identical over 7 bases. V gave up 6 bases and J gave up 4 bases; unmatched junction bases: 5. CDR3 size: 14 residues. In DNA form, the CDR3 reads TGTGCCAGCAGCAGGGACAGCTCCACCGGGGAGCTGTTTTTT. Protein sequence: CASSRDSSTGELFF.

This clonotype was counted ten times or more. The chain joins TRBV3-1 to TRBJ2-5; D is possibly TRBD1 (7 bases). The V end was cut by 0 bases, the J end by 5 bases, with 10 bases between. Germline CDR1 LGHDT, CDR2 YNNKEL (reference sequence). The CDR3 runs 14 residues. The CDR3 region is CASSQDPGGETQYF. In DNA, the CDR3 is TGTGCCAGCAGCCAAGATCCAGGGGGGGAGACCCAGTACTTC.

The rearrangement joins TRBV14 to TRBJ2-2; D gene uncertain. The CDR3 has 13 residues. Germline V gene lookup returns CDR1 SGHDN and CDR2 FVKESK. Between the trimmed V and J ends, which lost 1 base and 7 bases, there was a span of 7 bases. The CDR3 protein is CASSQAGHGELFF. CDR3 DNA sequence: TGTGCCAGCAGCCAAGCGGGCCACGGGGAGCTGTTTTTT.

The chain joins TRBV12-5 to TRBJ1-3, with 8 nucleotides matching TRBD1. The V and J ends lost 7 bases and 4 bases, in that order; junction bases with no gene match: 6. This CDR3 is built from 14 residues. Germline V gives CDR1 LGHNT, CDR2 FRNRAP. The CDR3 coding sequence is TGTGCTAGTGAACCCGGGACAGGAGGAAACACCATATATTTT. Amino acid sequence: CASEPGTGGNTIYF.

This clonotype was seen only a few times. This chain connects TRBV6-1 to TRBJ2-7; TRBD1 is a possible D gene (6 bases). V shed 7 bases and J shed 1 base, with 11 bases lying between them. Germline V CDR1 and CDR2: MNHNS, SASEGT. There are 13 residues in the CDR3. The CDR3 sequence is CASKLDRSYEQYF. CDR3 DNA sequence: TGTGCCAGCAAGCTTGACAGGTCCTACGAGCAGTACTTC.

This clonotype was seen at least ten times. The CDR3 protein is CASSLHNTDTQYF. The CDR3 region has the DNA TGCGCCAGCAGCTTACATAACACAGATACGCAGTATTTT. The chain combines TRBV5-1 with TRBJ2-3; no clear D. V was shortened by 2 bases and J by 2 bases, with 6 bases between the two germline ends. CDR1 is SGHRS and CDR2 is YFSETQ in the germline V gene. There are 13 residues in the CDR3.